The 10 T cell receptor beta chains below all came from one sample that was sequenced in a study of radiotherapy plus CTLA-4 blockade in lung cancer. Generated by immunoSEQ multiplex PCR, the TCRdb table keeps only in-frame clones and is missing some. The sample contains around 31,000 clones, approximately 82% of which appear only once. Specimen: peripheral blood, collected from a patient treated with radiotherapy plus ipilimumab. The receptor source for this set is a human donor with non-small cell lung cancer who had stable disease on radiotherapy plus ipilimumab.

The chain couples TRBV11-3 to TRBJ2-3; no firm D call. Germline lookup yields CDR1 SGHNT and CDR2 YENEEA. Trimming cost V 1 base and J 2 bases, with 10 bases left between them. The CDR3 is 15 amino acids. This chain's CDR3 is CASSLGPYTTDTQYF. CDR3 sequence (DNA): TGTGCCAGCAGCTTAGGTCCCTACACCACAGATACGCAGTATTTT.

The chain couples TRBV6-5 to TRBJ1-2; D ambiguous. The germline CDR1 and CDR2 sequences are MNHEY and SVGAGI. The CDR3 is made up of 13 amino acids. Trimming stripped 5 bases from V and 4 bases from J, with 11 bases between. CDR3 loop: CASSPVGGYGYTF. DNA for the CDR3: TGTGCCAGCAGTCCTGTAGGCGGCTATGGCTACACCTTC.

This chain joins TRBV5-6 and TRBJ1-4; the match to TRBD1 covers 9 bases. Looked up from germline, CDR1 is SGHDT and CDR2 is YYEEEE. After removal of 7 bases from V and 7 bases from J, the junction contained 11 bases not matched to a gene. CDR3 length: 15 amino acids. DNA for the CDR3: TGTGCCAGCGCCGAACGAGGGACAGGGCTTGAAAAACTGTTTTTT. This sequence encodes CASAERGTGLEKLFF.

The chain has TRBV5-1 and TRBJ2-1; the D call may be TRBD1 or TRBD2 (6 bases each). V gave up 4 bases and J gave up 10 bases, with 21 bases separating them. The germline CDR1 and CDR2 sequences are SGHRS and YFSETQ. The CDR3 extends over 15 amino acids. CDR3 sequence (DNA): TGCGCCAGCAGCGCCGAAGGGGGGAAGGGCAGGGAGCAGTTCTTC. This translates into CASSAEGGKGREQFF. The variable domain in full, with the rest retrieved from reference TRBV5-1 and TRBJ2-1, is KAGVTQTPRYLIKTRGQQVTLSCSPISGHRSVSWYQQTPGQGLQFLFEYFSETQRNKGNFPGRFSGRQFSNSRSEMNVSTLELGDSALYLCASSAEGGKGREQFFGPGTRLTVL.

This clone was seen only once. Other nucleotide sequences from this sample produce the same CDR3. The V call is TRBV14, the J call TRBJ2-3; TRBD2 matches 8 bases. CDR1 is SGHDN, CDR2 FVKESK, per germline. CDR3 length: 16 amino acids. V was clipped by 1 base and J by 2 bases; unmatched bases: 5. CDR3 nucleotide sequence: TGTGCCAGCAGCCAAGGTGCGGGGGGTTTCACAGATACGCAGTATTTT. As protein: CASSQGAGGFTDTQYF.

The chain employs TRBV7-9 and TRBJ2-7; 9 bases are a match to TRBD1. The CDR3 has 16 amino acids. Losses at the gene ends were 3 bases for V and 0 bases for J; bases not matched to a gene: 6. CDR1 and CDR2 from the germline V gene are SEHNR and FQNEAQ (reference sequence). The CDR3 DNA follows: TGTGCCAGCAGCTTTCCGACAGGGGGGCTCTCCTACGAGCAGTACTTC. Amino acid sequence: CASSFPTGGLSYEQYF.

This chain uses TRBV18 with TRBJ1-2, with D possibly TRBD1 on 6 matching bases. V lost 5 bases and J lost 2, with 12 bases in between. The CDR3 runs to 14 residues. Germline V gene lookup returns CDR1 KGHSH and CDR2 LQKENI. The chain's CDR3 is CASSTSTGNYGYTF. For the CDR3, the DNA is TGTGCCAGCTCAACGTCAACAGGGAACTATGGCTACACCTTC.

In DNA, the CDR3 is TGTGCCAGCAGACAACAGGGGATGAACACTGAAGCTTTCTTT. The encoded protein is CASRQQGMNTEAFF. This chain connects TRBV6-4 to TRBJ1-1, with 7 bases lining up with TRBD1. The germline CDR1 and CDR2 sequences are MRHNA and SNTAGT. V trimming: 6 bases; J trimming: 0 bases; junction bases outside the gene matches: 4. The CDR3 loop spans 14 amino acids.

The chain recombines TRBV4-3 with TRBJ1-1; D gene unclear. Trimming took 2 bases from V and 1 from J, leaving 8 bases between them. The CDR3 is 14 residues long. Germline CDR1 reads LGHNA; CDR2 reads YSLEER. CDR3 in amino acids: CASSQTTGNTEAFF. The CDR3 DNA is TGCGCCAGCAGCCAAACGACGGGGAACACTGAAGCTTTCTTT.

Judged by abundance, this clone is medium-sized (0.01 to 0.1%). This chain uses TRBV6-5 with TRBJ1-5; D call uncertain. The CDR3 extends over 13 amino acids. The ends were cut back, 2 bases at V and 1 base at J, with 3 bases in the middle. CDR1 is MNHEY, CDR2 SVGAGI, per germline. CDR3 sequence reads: CASSYDSNQPQHF. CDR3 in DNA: TGTGCCAGCAGTTACGACAGCAATCAGCCCCAGCATTTT.